These 29 T cell receptor beta chains originate from one sample sequenced in a study of blood T cell repertoires in COVID-19. Produced via immunoSEQ multiplex PCR; TCRdb's table is partial and in-frame only. The top ten clones hold about 5.4% of a sample with over 60,000 clones, roughly 89% of them seen once. The sample comprised peripheral blood. The receptor source for this set is a human donor in a cohort sampled during active COVID-19.

The chain couples TRBV29-1 to TRBJ2-7, with a possible D match to TRBD2 (5 bases). CDR1 and CDR2 (germline): SQVTM, ANQGSEA. Deletions cut 4 bases from V and 2 bases from J, with 6 bases between. The length of the CDR3 is 11 residues. As DNA, the CDR3 is TGCAGCGTTGGGCGGGCCTACGAGCAGTACTTC. Translation: CSVGRAYEQYF.

The chain combines TRBV7-2 with TRBJ1-2; 7 nucleotides align to TRBD1. Germline lookup yields CDR1 SGHTA and CDR2 FQGNSA. The CDR3 has 13 amino acids. V dropped 3 bases and J dropped 6; count of bases not matched to a gene: 4. The CDR3 here is CASSFRDSDGYTF. The CDR3 DNA sequence: TGTGCCAGCAGCTTCCGGGACAGTGATGGCTACACCTTC.

This clone occurred once. The chain links TRBV24-1 to TRBJ2-5; the match to TRBD2 covers 12 bases. J gave up 6 bases and V 4 bases, and 8 bases lay outside the gene matches. Germline assignment: CDR1 KGHDR and CDR2 SFDVKD. This CDR3 is 16 amino acids long. This chain's CDR3 is CATSESSGGAWKTQYF. CDR3 sequence (DNA): TGTGCCACCAGTGAATCTAGCGGGGGGGCCTGGAAGACCCAGTACTTC.

The rearrangement joins TRBV18 to TRBJ1-5; D might be TRBD1 (6 bases). V lost 3 bases to trimming and J lost 4 bases, with 16 bases between them. This CDR3 comprises 16 residues. Looked up from germline, CDR1 is KGHSH and CDR2 is LQKENI. The CDR3 DNA reads as TGTGCCAGCTCACCTACACGGCTCCAGGGGAATCAGCCCCAGCATTTT. Protein sequence: CASSPTRLQGNQPQHF.

Relative to its sample, this clone is medium-sized. The chain carries TRBV27 and TRBJ1-1, with D unresolved. Germline V gene sequence: CDR1 MNHEY, CDR2 SMNVEV (reference sequence). This CDR3 has 13 residues. V shed 5 bases and J shed 7 bases, with 14 bases lying between them. In DNA, the CDR3 is TGTGCCAGCAGTGCGACGGCGGCTGGTGAAGCTTTCTTT. It translates to CASSATAAGEAFF.

V is TRBV2 and J is TRBJ1-1; D perhaps matches TRBD1 (5 bases). The CDR3 length is 14 residues. V was trimmed by 8 bases and J by 1 base, leaving 14 bases between them. Looked up from germline, CDR1 is SNHLY and CDR2 is FYNNEI. The CDR3 DNA reads as TGTGCCAGCGGGTTAGGCAGGGCGAACACTGAAGCTTTCTTT. Its protein product is CASGLGRANTEAFF.

The chain couples TRBV5-1 to TRBJ1-4; D perhaps matches TRBD1 (6 bases). CDR1 is SGHRS and CDR2 is YFSETQ in the germline V gene. This CDR3 region has 14 residues. Trimming cost V 2 bases and J 4 bases, with 9 bases left between them. CDR3 coding DNA: TGCGCCAGCAGCTTAATGGACAGTAATGAAAAACTGTTTTTT. Its protein is CASSLMDSNEKLFF.

In nucleotides, the CDR3 is TGTGCCTGGAGGCTAACAGGGGGCGGAATCAATGAGCAGTTCTTC. This codes for CAWRLTGGGINEQFF. The chain recombines TRBV30 with TRBJ2-1, with 9 bases lining up with TRBD1. CDR1 GTSNPN and CDR2 SVGIG come from the germline V gene (reference sequence). Losses at the gene ends were 3 bases for V and 6 bases for J; bases not matched to a gene: 9. This CDR3 comprises 15 residues.

The CDR3 DNA reads TGTGCCAGCAGCCAAGCCGTATCTTATTATACAGGGAGAGGGAACACTGAAGCTTTCTTT. It is translated as CASSQAVSYYTGRGNTEAFF. This chain uses TRBV14 with TRBJ1-1; D may be TRBD1 (6 bases). Germline values: CDR1 SGHDN, CDR2 FVKESK. The CDR3 loop spans 20 amino acids. Trimming removed 1 base at V and 1 base at J, with 25 bases between.

This clone was detected once. An end of the junction does not agree with germline; a read error may underlie this. The chain links TRBV5-5 to TRBJ1-2; 11 bases fit TRBD1. CDR1 SGHKS and CDR2 YYEKEE come from the germline V gene (reference sequence). This CDR3 region has 14 residues. The CDR3 loop reads CASSLDRGHYGYTF. CDR3 nucleotide sequence: TGTGCCAGCAGTTTGGACAGGGGGCACTATGGCTACACCTTC. The entire variable domain, with the rest obtained from reference TRBV5-5 and TRBJ1-2, is as follows: DAGVTQSPTHLIKTRGQQVTLRCSPISGHKSVSWYQQVLGQGPQFIFQYYEKEERGRGNFPDRFSARQFPNYSSELNVNALLLGDSALYLCASSLDRGHYGYTFGSGTRLTVV.

The chain couples TRBV6-5 to TRBJ1-4; D possibly corresponds to TRBD1 (6 bases). Trimming removed 7 bases from V and 6 bases from J, with 15 bases in between. From germline, CDR1 is MNHEY and CDR2 SVGAGI. The CDR3 is 14 amino acids. CDR3 in amino acids: CASILSGGYEKLFF. Here the CDR3 DNA reads TGTGCCAGCATTCTTAGTGGGGGCTATGAAAAACTGTTTTTT.

V and J are TRBV5-8 and TRBJ1-5; D not certain. This CDR3 spans 16 amino acids. V lost 6 bases and J lost 3, with 19 bases in between. In germline, CDR1 is SGHTS, CDR2 YDEGEE. DNA of the CDR3: TGTGCCAGCACCTTAAGAGGGAACAGTTTCAATCAGCCCCAGCATTTT. Translation gives CASTLRGNSFNQPQHF.

This chain uses TRBV28 with TRBJ1-6, with 10 positions matching TRBD1. CDR3 length: 17 amino acids. CDR1 and CDR2 from the germline V gene are MDHEN and SYDVKM. The V segment lost 6 bases and the J segment 11 bases; nucleotides outside the gene matches: 16. The CDR3 protein is CASSPAGGQGMATPLHF. The CDR3 nucleotides read TGTGCCAGCAGCCCCGCCGGGGGACAGGGGATGGCGACACCCCTCCACTTT. Drawing the rest from reference TRBV28 and TRBJ1-6, the complete variable domain is DVKVTQSSRYLVKRTGEKVFLECVQDMDHENMFWYRQDPGLGLRLIYFSYDVKMKEKGDIPEGYSVSREKKERFSLILESASTNQTSMYLCASSPAGGQGMATPLHFGNGTRLTVT.

This rearrangement joins TRBV19 to TRBJ2-6, with 8 bases lining up with TRBD1. V was pared by 3 bases and J by 2 bases, with 6 bases of the junction left unmatched. The germline V gene encodes CDR1 LNHDA and CDR2 SQIVND (reference sequence). The CDR3 spans 17 residues. The CDR3 is CASSIVTGEAGANVLTF. CDR3 DNA sequence: TGTGCCAGTAGTATCGTGACAGGGGAAGCTGGGGCCAACGTCCTGACTTTC.

This clone was detected only once. The V gene is TRBV10-2, the J gene TRBJ2-5, with a tentative D call TRBD1 (5 bases). Germline V gene sequence: CDR1 WSHSY, CDR2 SAAADI. Trimming removed 0 bases at V and 0 bases at J, with 23 bases between. The CDR3 totals 20 residues. The CDR3 region is CASSESYRGQSKRYQETQYF. The CDR3 region has the DNA TGCGCCAGCAGTGAGTCGTATAGGGGCCAATCTAAAAGGTACCAAGAGACCCAGTACTTC.

The gene calls are TRBV7-3 and TRBJ2-3; 8 nucleotides line up with TRBD2. Germline V CDR1 and CDR2: SGHTA, FQGTGA. CDR3 length: 16 amino acids. Trimming cost V 5 bases and J 4 bases; bases outside gene matches: 11. The DNA for the CDR3 is TGTGCCAGCAGCCCACAAGGACTAGCAGGGCCAGATACGCAGTATTTT. Translating it yields CASSPQGLAGPDTQYF.

The genes are TRBV5-1 and TRBJ2-2; 7 positions match TRBD2. The CDR3 consists of 16 residues. V trimming: 4 bases; J trimming: 2 bases; junction bases outside the gene matches: 8. Germline V gene data show CDR1 as SGHRS and CDR2 as YFSETQ. The CDR3 region is CASSPIAGKNTGELFF. CDR3 coding DNA: TGCGCCAGCAGCCCCATAGCGGGTAAAAACACCGGGGAGCTGTTTTTT.

The CDR3 reads CASSLRASGGMGGANVLTF. In DNA, the CDR3 is TGTGCCAGCAGCTTACGCGCTAGCGGGGGGATGGGAGGGGCCAACGTCCTGACTTTC. The genes are TRBV7-3 and TRBJ2-6, with 11 bases aligning to TRBD2. This CDR3 comprises 19 residues. Germline V lookup: CDR1 SGHTA, CDR2 FQGTGA. V shed 2 bases and J 4 bases; nucleotides not matched to a gene: 10.

This chain joins TRBV18 and TRBJ1-5; TRBD1 matches 8 bases. The CDR3 runs 13 residues. Trimming cost V 6 bases and J 7 bases; bases outside gene matches: 5. Germline-derived CDR1 and CDR2 are KGHSH and LQKENI. In nucleotides, the CDR3 is TGTGCCAGCTCTCCTCAGGGGGCACAGCCCCAGCATTTT. This codes for CASSPQGAQPQHF.

The table lists this clone with a count of one. This sequence joins TRBV7-8 and TRBJ2-1; weak D call: TRBD2 (5 bases). The CDR3 runs to 16 residues. V lost 3 bases to trimming and J lost 0 bases, with 12 bases between them. Germline V gene sequence: CDR1 SGHVS, CDR2 FQNEAQ. CDR3 DNA sequence: TGTGCCAGCAGCTTGGAGCGGCTTAGCTCCTACAATGAGCAGTTCTTC. Its translation is CASSLERLSSYNEQFF.

The chain couples TRBV12-3 or TRBV12-4 to TRBJ2-5; 8 nucleotides match TRBD1. The CDR3 covers 13 residues. V shed 8 bases and J 7 bases; nucleotides not matched to a gene: 9. CDR3 DNA sequence: TGTGCCAGCTGCATCACAGGGGGAAGGACCCAGTACTTC. This translates into CASCITGGRTQYF.

The V call is TRBV3-1 (or the pseudogene TRBV3-2), the J call TRBJ1-2; D not certain. Trimming took 2 bases from V and 4 from J, leaving 5 bases between them. Looked up from germline, CDR1 is LGHDT and CDR2 is YNNKEL (reference sequence). This CDR3 has 12 residues. The CDR3 protein is CASSQIGYGYTF. CDR3 sequence (DNA): TGTGCCAGCAGCCAAATCGGCTATGGCTACACCTTC.

The rearrangement uses TRBV27 and TRBJ2-1; perhaps TRBD2 as D (7 bases). The germline CDR1 and CDR2 sequences are MNHEY and SMNVEV (reference sequence). Trimming removed 6 bases at V and 7 bases at J, with 19 bases between. There are 15 residues in the CDR3. The chain's CDR3 is CASRRGGLLINEQFF. The CDR3 DNA follows: TGTGCCAGCAGAAGAGGGGGACTACTAATAAATGAGCAGTTCTTC.

V and J are TRBV4-2 and TRBJ1-2; TRBD1 aligns across 10 bases. The CDR3 is made up of 16 amino acids. The V gene's germline CDR1 is LGHNA and CDR2 YNFKEQ. V was pared by 4 bases and J by 8 bases, with 13 bases of the junction left unmatched. The CDR3 bases are TGTGCCAGCAGCCGAGCGCTCGACAGGGGGCTTTTCGGCTACACCTTC. This encodes CASSRALDRGLFGYTF.

This clone has only one observation. The genes are TRBV7-9 and TRBJ2-3, with TRBD1 identical over 7 bases. CDR1 and CDR2 from the germline V gene are SEHNR and FQNEAQ (reference sequence). With V trimmed by 4 bases and J by 6 bases, 4 bases remained unmatched. CDR3 length: 13 amino acids. The CDR3 sequence: CASSSTGRDTQYF. The CDR3 DNA sequence: TGTGCCAGCAGCTCGACAGGGCGGGATACGCAGTATTTT.

J is TRBJ2-2 and V is TRBV7-9; weak D call: TRBD2 (5 bases). Germline V gives CDR1 SEHNR, CDR2 FQNEAQ (reference sequence). V was trimmed by 7 bases and J by 0 bases, leaving 15 bases between them. This CDR3 spans 16 amino acids. The CDR3 protein is CASKRRGQTNTGELFF. CDR3 coding DNA: TGTGCCAGCAAGCGCAGAGGGCAGACGAACACCGGGGAGCTGTTTTTT.

This clone was recorded once. V gene TRBV19 combines with J gene TRBJ2-5; a weak D match, TRBD2 (6 bases). The CDR3 runs to 13 residues. Germline assignment: CDR1 LNHDA and CDR2 SQIVND (reference sequence). V was trimmed by 6 bases and J by 10 bases, leaving 18 bases between them. The CDR3 here is CASSSDVRRDQYF. The DNA of the CDR3 is TGTGCCAGTAGCTCGGACGTCCGGCGGGACCAGTACTTC.

The chain recombines TRBV12-3 or TRBV12-4 with TRBJ2-1; no reliable D call. The ends were cut back, 3 bases at V and 7 bases at J, with 10 bases in the middle. The CDR3 contains 13 residues. DNA of the CDR3: TGTGCCAGCAGTTTGAACCGGTGGAATGAGCAGTTCTTC. It yields the protein CASSLNRWNEQFF.

V usage is TRBV7-2 and J usage is TRBJ2-2; TRBD2 might be the D (5 bases). The germline V gene encodes CDR1 SGHTA and CDR2 FQGNSA. The CDR3 has 16 residues. V lost 1 base, J lost 0 bases, and 9 bases lay in between. CDR3 sequence reads: CASSLEPGSNTGELFF. DNA of the CDR3: TGTGCCAGCAGCTTAGAACCGGGATCGAACACCGGGGAGCTGTTTTTT.